These 30 T cell receptor beta chains came from one sample sequenced in a study of T cell responses to AZD1222 COVID-19 vaccine. The table came from immunoSEQ multiplex PCR; TCRdb's copy has only in-frame clones and leaves some out. The table shows approximately 120,000 clones, with approximately 90% occurring only once. Sample: peripheral blood, taken on day 0 of AZD1222 vaccination. All receptors derive from an adult in good health.

The CDR3 region is CASSESTRGTEAFF. CDR3 coding DNA: TGCGCCAGCAGTGAGTCGACAAGGGGCACTGAAGCTTTCTTT. The chain employs TRBV10-1 and TRBJ1-1; possibly TRBD1 for D (5 bases). V lost 0 bases and J 4 bases, leaving 9 bases between the germline ends. Germline V gene data show CDR1 as WNHNN and CDR2 as SYGVQD (reference sequence). The CDR3 has 14 amino acids.

The rearrangement uses TRBV28 and TRBJ1-2; D unclear. The CDR3 extends over 11 amino acids. CDR1 MDHEN and CDR2 SYDVKM come from the germline V gene. The V gene lost 6 bases and the J gene lost 8 bases, with 10 bases spanning the gap. The CDR3 nucleotides are TGTGCCAGCAGGGCTCCCTGGGGCTACACCTTC. This codes for CASRAPWGYTF.

The rearrangement links TRBV19 to TRBJ1-2, with 7 positions matching TRBD1. V lost 1 base to trimming and J lost 5 bases; unmatched junction nucleotides: 7. The CDR3 covers 15 residues. Germline loops: CDR1 LNHDA, CDR2 SQIVND (reference sequence). The CDR3 is CASSIGLDRSYGYTF. CDR3 sequence (DNA): TGTGCCAGTAGTATAGGCCTGGACAGGTCTTATGGCTACACCTTC.

The chain joins TRBV12-5 to TRBJ2-5; no clear D gene. The V end lost 2 bases, the J end lost 3 bases, and 13 bases lay between the germline ends. This CDR3 spans 15 amino acids. CDR1 and CDR2 from the germline V gene are LGHNT and FRNRAP. The chain's CDR3 is CASGLNGVAEETQYF. As DNA, the CDR3 is TGTGCTAGTGGTTTGAATGGGGTAGCCGAAGAGACCCAGTACTTC. The full variable domain, completed using reference TRBV12-5 and TRBJ2-5, is DARVTQTPRHKVTEMGQEVTMRCQPILGHNTVFWYRQTMMQGLELLAYFRNRAPLDDSGMPKDRFSAEMPDATLATLKIQPSEPRDSAVYFCASGLNGVAEETQYFGPGTRLLVL.

The chain is built from TRBV12-5 and TRBJ2-5, with 8 bases fitting TRBD1. The J segment lost 3 bases and the V segment lost 5 bases, leaving 2 bases of the junction unmatched. The CDR3 sequence is 13 residues long. Per germline, CDR1 LGHNT and CDR2 FRNRAP. The CDR3 reads CASGGQGEETQYF. Here the CDR3 DNA reads TGTGCTAGTGGTGGACAGGGAGAAGAGACCCAGTACTTC.

This chain uses TRBV5-6 with TRBJ2-7, with D uncertain. CDR1 and CDR2 (germline): SGHDT, YYEEEE. The CDR3 is 12 amino acids. V gave up 2 bases and J gave up 6 bases, with 9 bases separating them. CDR3 sequence (DNA): TGTGCCAGCAGCTTATGGCATGCCGAGCAGTACTTC. Translating it yields CASSLWHAEQYF.

The chain has TRBV5-8 and TRBJ2-1, with D maybe TRBD2 (5 bases). Trimming took off 1 base at V and 0 bases at J, with 8 bases between the two ends. Germline lookup yields CDR1 SGHTS and CDR2 YDEGEE. This CDR3 comprises 15 residues. CDR3 loop: CASSLLGSSYNEQFF. The DNA for the CDR3 is TGTGCCAGCAGCTTGTTAGGGAGCTCCTACAATGAGCAGTTCTTC. Looking up the rest from reference TRBV5-8 and TRBJ2-1 gives the full variable domain: EAGVTQSPTHLIKTRGQQATLRCSPISGHTSVYWYQQALGLGLQFLLWYDEGEERNRGNFPPRFSGRQFPNYSSELNVNALELEDSALYLCASSLLGSSYNEQFFGPGTRLTVL.

This clone occurred a few times. The chain recombines TRBV28 with TRBJ1-6, with 7 bases matching TRBD1. Germline CDR1 is MDHEN and CDR2 is SYDVKM. The junction had 12 bases not matched to a gene; V was cut back by 7 bases and J by 0 bases. The CDR3 has 18 residues. The CDR3: CASITGTESFSYNSPLHF. CDR3 DNA: TGTGCCAGCATAACCGGGACAGAATCCTTCTCCTATAATTCACCCCTCCACTTT. Variable domain in full (rest from reference TRBV28 and TRBJ1-6): DVKVTQSSRYLVKRTGEKVFLECVQDMDHENMFWYRQDPGLGLRLIYFSYDVKMKEKGDIPEGYSVSREKKERFSLILESASTNQTSMYLCASITGTESFSYNSPLHFGNGTRLTVT.

The chain couples TRBV7-6 to TRBJ2-1, with TRBD2 identical over 11 bases. Trimming took 1 base from V and 0 from J; bases not matched to a gene: 8. This CDR3 spans 19 amino acids. The germline V gene encodes CDR1 SGHVS and CDR2 FNYEAQ. The chain's CDR3 is CASSLVLASGGSSYNEQFF. In DNA form, the CDR3 reads TGTGCCAGCAGCTTAGTTCTGGCTAGCGGGGGGAGCTCCTACAATGAGCAGTTCTTC.

Turning to this clone: The same CDR3 also results from other DNA sequences found in this sample. The genes are TRBV19 and TRBJ1-5, with 9 positions matching TRBD1. This CDR3 is built from 15 residues. The germline gives CDR1 LNHDA, CDR2 SQIVND (reference sequence). The trim removed 3 bases at V and 3 bases at J, leaving 3 bases unmatched. The CDR3 DNA follows: TGTGCCAGTAGTATTGACAGGGGGTTCAATCAGCCCCAGCATTTT. It is translated as CASSIDRGFNQPQHF.

J is TRBJ1-4 and V is TRBV5-1; D not resolved. V dropped 4 bases and J dropped 4 bases, with 14 bases sitting between them. In germline, CDR1 is SGHRS, CDR2 YFSETQ. This CDR3 has 15 residues. The CDR3 sequence is CASSLTGRDNEKLFF. CDR3 nucleotides: TGCGCCAGCAGCCTCACCGGGAGGGATAATGAAAAACTGTTTTTT.

The sample holds one count of this clone. The rearrangement uses TRBV6-5 and TRBJ1-1; D gene ambiguous. The germline V and J ends were trimmed by 2 bases and 6 bases, with 10 bases remaining between them. This CDR3 spans 13 amino acids. The germline gives CDR1 MNHEY, CDR2 SVGAGI. The CDR3 DNA sequence: TGTGCCAGCAGTTACGGGGTCGGAGCTGAAGCTTTCTTT. Its protein product is CASSYGVGAEAFF.

This chain connects TRBV7-9 to TRBJ1-1, with D maybe TRBD1 (6 bases). The V gene's germline CDR1 is SEHNR and CDR2 FQNEAQ (reference sequence). V shed 2 bases and J shed 3 bases, with 10 bases lying between them. The CDR3 covers 14 residues. This CDR3 is CASSLRGADTEAFF. Here the CDR3 DNA reads TGTGCCAGCAGCTTACGGGGGGCGGACACTGAAGCTTTCTTT.

The chain links TRBV30 to TRBJ2-5; D not certain. The V gene's germline CDR1 is GTSNPN and CDR2 SVGIG (reference sequence). V shed 1 base and J shed 4 bases, with 1 base lying between them. This CDR3 is 10 amino acids long. The CDR3 coding sequence is TGTGCCTGGAGTGGAGAGACCCAGTACTTC. It encodes CAWSGETQYF.

The rearrangement joins TRBV19 to TRBJ2-1; a possible D gene is TRBD2 (6 bases). Per the germline V gene, CDR1 is LNHDA and CDR2 is SQIVND (reference sequence). The CDR3 consists of 15 residues. Trimming cost V 6 bases and J 0 bases, with 12 bases left between them. The CDR3 DNA reads TGTGCCAGTAGCGGACGGGACTCCTCCTACAATGAGCAGTTCTTC. Translating gives CASSGRDSSYNEQFF.

CDR3 DNA sequence: TGTGCCAGCCGAGGGGACTATGGCTACACCTTC. It codes for CASRGDYGYTF. This sequence joins TRBV28 and TRBJ1-2; perhaps TRBD1 as D (5 bases). The CDR3 covers 11 residues. Trimming took 8 bases from V and 3 from J, leaving 7 bases between them. Germline CDR1 MDHEN, CDR2 SYDVKM.

This chain uses TRBV16 with TRBJ1-4; D call uncertain. The germline V gene encodes CDR1 KGHSY and CDR2 FQNENV. This CDR3 contains 14 residues. Trimming took off 0 bases at V and 8 bases at J, with 10 bases between the two ends. As DNA, the CDR3 is TGTGCCAGCAGCCAATCGTCGGGGAGGGAAAAACTGTTTTTT. Translating it yields CASSQSSGREKLFF.

The chain carries TRBV5-6 and TRBJ1-4; 7 positions agree with TRBD1. The CDR3 is made up of 14 amino acids. Per the germline V gene, CDR1 is SGHDT and CDR2 is YYEEEE. V lost 4 bases, J lost 2 bases, and 2 bases stayed unmatched. The chain's CDR3 is CASSTGQTNEKLFF. CDR3 in DNA: TGTGCCAGCAGCACGGGACAGACTAATGAAAAACTGTTTTTT.

This clone was picked up a small number of times. The chain combines TRBV7-9 with TRBJ1-1; perhaps TRBD1 as D (5 bases). V lost 4 bases and J lost 0, with 15 bases in between. CDR1 SEHNR and CDR2 FQNEAQ come from the germline V gene (reference sequence). This CDR3 spans 16 amino acids. The CDR3 DNA follows: TGTGCCAGCAGCTCCCTCGGAGGGGTCATGAACACTGAAGCTTTCTTT. Its translation is CASSSLGGVMNTEAFF.

V and J are TRBV3-1 (or the pseudogene TRBV3-2) and TRBJ1-4; a weak D match, TRBD1 (6 bases). The CDR3 is 14 amino acids. Per germline, CDR1 LGHDT and CDR2 YNNKEL (reference sequence). The ends were cut back, 4 bases at V and 8 bases at J, with 14 bases in the middle. As DNA, the CDR3 is TGTGCCAGCAGCCCGGACAGTAGTTTGGAAAAACTGTTTTTT. Amino acid sequence: CASSPDSSLEKLFF.

The chain joins TRBV9 to TRBJ1-1; no clear D gene. This CDR3 comprises 14 residues. Germline V gene lookup returns CDR1 SGDLS and CDR2 YYNGEE. Between the trimmed V and J ends, which lost 0 bases and 1 base, there was a span of 7 bases. The CDR3 loop reads CASSVEVGNTEAFF. In nucleotides, the CDR3 is TGTGCCAGCAGCGTAGAAGTAGGGAACACTGAAGCTTTCTTT.

V gene TRBV5-1 combines with J gene TRBJ2-1; tentatively, D is TRBD1 or TRBD2 (5 bases each). CDR3 length equals 15 residues. Germline CDR1 SGHRS, CDR2 YFSETQ. With 2 bases removed from V and 0 bases from J, the gap between germline ends came to 9 bases. The CDR3 loop reads CASSFGTSSYNEQFF. In DNA form, the CDR3 reads TGCGCCAGCAGCTTCGGGACGAGCTCCTACAATGAGCAGTTCTTC. The whole variable domain, remainder taken from reference TRBV5-1 and TRBJ2-1, is KAGVTQTPRYLIKTRGQQVTLSCSPISGHRSVSWYQQTPGQGLQFLFEYFSETQRNKGNFPGRFSGRQFSNSRSEMNVSTLELGDSALYLCASSFGTSSYNEQFFGPGTRLTVL.

The chain carries TRBV11-2 and TRBJ1-1, with D uncertain. Trimming took 5 bases from V and 1 from J, leaving 8 bases between them. The CDR3 is 13 residues long. Germline V gene sequence: CDR1 SGHAT, CDR2 FQNNGV. The chain's CDR3 is CASSPTKNTEAFF. CDR3 bases: TGTGCCAGCAGCCCGACGAAGAACACTGAAGCTTTCTTT.

The chain joins TRBV7-6 to TRBJ1-3; maybe TRBD1 (5 bases). CDR3 length equals 15 residues. The V gene's germline CDR1 is SGHVS and CDR2 FNYEAQ. V was pared by 4 bases and J by 3 bases, with 13 bases between. CDR3 residues: CASSYLSGGGNTIYF. The CDR3 nucleotides read TGTGCCAGCAGCTACCTGAGCGGGGGTGGAAACACCATATATTTT.

CDR3 nucleotides: TGTGCCAGCAGCTTGTCCCGGGGGGGCAATTTCGGGGAGCTGTTTTTT. Encoded protein: CASSLSRGGNFGELFF. The chain couples TRBV11-3 to TRBJ2-2; 8 positions match TRBD2. This CDR3 region has 16 residues. Germline CDR1 is SGHNT and CDR2 is YENEEA. Losses at the gene ends were 3 bases for V and 7 bases for J; bases not matched to a gene: 10.

This rearrangement joins TRBV6-5 to TRBJ2-2; D may match TRBD1 or TRBD2 (6 bases each). The CDR3 has 14 residues. Between the trimmed V and J ends, which lost 8 bases and 3 bases, there was a span of 13 bases. The germline V gene encodes CDR1 MNHEY and CDR2 SVGAGI. The CDR3 DNA is TGTGCCAGCCGCCAGAGGGGGGACACCGGGGAGCTGTTTTTT. Amino acid sequence: CASRQRGDTGELFF.

This clone appeared once. This chain joins TRBV21-1 and TRBJ2-5; the DNA was not compared with TRBD2, the D call given in the table. TRBV21-1 is assigned pseudogene status. The CDR3 contains 15 residues. The CDR3 spells CASSNCLAGSETQYF. In DNA, the CDR3 is TGTGCCAGCAGCAATTGCCTAGCGGGTTCGGAGACCCAGTACTTC.

This rearrangement joins TRBV5-6 to TRBJ2-7; D may be TRBD2 (6 bases). The germline CDR1 and CDR2 sequences are SGHDT and YYEEEE. This CDR3 comprises 15 residues. V lost 0 bases and J lost 1, with 11 bases in between. Here the CDR3 reads CASSLVAEVSYEQYF. CDR3 DNA: TGTGCCAGCAGCTTGGTAGCGGAGGTGTCCTACGAGCAGTACTTC.

This chain joins TRBV19 and TRBJ1-5; 9 bases match TRBD1. The V segment lost 0 bases and the J segment 6 bases; nucleotides outside the gene matches: 9. Germline V gene data show CDR1 as LNHDA and CDR2 as SQIVND (reference sequence). CDR3 length equals 17 residues. The CDR3, as DNA: TGTGCCAGTAGTATAGATCCCCCGGACAGGGGCATTCAGCCCCAGCATTTT. As protein: CASSIDPPDRGIQPQHF.

This clone was observed once. This chain uses TRBV4-3 with TRBJ1-6; perhaps TRBD1 as D (6 bases). CDR3 length equals 16 residues. Germline CDR1 reads LGHNA; CDR2 reads YSLEER. With 0 bases removed from V and 16 bases from J, the gap between germline ends came to 22 bases. The CDR3 sequence is CASSQESTGPLTGLHF. CDR3 DNA sequence: TGCGCCAGCAGCCAAGAATCTACAGGGCCTCTGACCGGGCTCCACTTT.